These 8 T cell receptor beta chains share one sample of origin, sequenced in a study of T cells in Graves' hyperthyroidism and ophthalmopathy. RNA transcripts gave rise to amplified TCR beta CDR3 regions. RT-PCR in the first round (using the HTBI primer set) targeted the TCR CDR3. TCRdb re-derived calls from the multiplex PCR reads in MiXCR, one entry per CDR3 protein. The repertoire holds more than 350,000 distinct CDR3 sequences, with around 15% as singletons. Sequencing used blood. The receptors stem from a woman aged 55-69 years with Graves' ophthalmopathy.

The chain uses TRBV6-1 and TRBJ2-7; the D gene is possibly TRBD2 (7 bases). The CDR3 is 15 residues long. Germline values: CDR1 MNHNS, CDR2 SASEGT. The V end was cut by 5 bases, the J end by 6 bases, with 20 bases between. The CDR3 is CASSPVLGGLAEQYF. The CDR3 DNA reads TGTGCCAGCAGTCCGGTTCTGGGGGGGCTGGCCGAGCAGTACTTC.

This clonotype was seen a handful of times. The CDR3: CASSLSGYGTDTQYF. CDR3 sequence (DNA): TGTGCCAGCAGTTTATCAGGGTACGGCACAGATACGCAGTATTTT. The gene calls are TRBV27 and TRBJ2-3, with unresolved D. The length of the CDR3 is 15 residues. V gave up 0 bases and J gave up 1 base, with 8 bases separating them. Germline V gene lookup returns CDR1 MNHEY and CDR2 SMNVEV (reference sequence).

The CDR3 region is CASSPISGRKNTGELFF. CDR3 coding DNA: TGTGCCAGCAGCCCCATTAGCGGGAGGAAAAACACCGGGGAGCTGTTTTTT. The chain is built from TRBV5-4 and TRBJ2-2; TRBD2 aligns across 10 bases. V gave up 4 bases and J gave up 2 bases; unmatched junction bases: 8. The germline V gene encodes CDR1 SGHNT and CDR2 YYREEE (reference sequence). The CDR3 is made up of 17 amino acids. Together with reference TRBV5-4 and TRBJ2-2, the CDR3 gives the full variable domain: ETGVTQSPTHLIKTRGQQVTLRCSSQSGHNTVSWYQQALGQGPQFIFQYYREEENGRGNFPPRFSGLQFPNYSSELNVNALELDDSALYLCASSPISGRKNTGELFFGEGSRLTVL.

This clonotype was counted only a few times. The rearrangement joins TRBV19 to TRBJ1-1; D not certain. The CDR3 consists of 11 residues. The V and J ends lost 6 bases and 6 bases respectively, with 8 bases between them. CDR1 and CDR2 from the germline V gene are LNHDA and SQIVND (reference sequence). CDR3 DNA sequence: TGTGCCAGTAGGGTGGCCTCTGAAGCTTTCTTT. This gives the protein CASRVASEAFF. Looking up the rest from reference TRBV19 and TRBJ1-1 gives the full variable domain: DGGITQSPKYLFRKEGQNVTLSCEQNLNHDAMYWYRQDPGQGLRLIYYSQIVNDFQKGDIAEGYSVSREKKESFPLTVTSAQKNPTAFYLCASRVASEAFFGQGTRLTVV.

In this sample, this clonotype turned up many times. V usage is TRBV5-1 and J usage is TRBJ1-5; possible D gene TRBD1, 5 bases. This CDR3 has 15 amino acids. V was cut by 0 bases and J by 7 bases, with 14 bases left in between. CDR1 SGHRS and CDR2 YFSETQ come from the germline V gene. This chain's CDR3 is CASSLDSPEGQPQHF. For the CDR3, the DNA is TGCGCCAGCAGCTTGGATTCCCCGGAGGGGCAGCCCCAGCATTTT.

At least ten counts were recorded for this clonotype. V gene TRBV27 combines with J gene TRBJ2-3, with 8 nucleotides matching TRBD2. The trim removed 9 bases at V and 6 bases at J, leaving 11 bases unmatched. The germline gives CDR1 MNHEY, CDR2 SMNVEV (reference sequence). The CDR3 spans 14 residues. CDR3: CASLAAGGGDTQYF. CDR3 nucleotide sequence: TGTGCCAGTCTTGCGGCGGGAGGTGGGGATACGCAGTATTTT.

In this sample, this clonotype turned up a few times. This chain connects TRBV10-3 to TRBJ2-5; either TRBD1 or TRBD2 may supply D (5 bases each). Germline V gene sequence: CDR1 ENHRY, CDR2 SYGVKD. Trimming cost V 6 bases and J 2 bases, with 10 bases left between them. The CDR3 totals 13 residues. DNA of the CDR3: TGTGCCATCAGACCGGGACCTCAAGAGACCCAGTACTTC. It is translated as CAIRPGPQETQYF.

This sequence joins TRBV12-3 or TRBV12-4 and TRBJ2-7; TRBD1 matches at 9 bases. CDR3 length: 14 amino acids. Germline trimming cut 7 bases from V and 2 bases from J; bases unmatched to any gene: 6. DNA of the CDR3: TGTGCCAGCATGCCGGGACAGGGTCCCTACGAGCAGTACTTC. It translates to CASMPGQGPYEQYF.